This TCR beta chain originates from a study of technical replicates of blood from several donors. Clones were read by immunoSEQ multiplex PCR, and TCRdb kept only the in-frame ones, dropping some. The data contain approximately 50,000 clones, around 94% of them singletons. This clone was detected only once. The origin of this receptor is a human donor in good health. The sequenced sample consisted of T cells isolated from PBMCs.

The DNA for the CDR3 is TGTGCCAGCAGCCGCCTGGACAGCAAAGGGGATACGCAGTATTTT. This translates into CASSRLDSKGDTQYF. This chain connects TRBV11-3 to TRBJ2-3, with D maybe TRBD1 (6 bases). Germline V CDR1 and CDR2: SGHNT, YENEEA. This CDR3 comprises 15 residues. Deletions cut 5 bases from V and 6 bases from J, with 18 bases between. The full variable domain, its missing parts supplied by reference TRBV11-3 and TRBJ2-3, is EAGVVQSPRYKIIEKKQPVAFWCNPISGHNTLYWYLQNLGQGPELLIRYENEEAVDDSQLPKDRFSAERLKGVDSTLKIQPAELGDSAVYLCASSRLDSKGDTQYFGPGTRLTVL.